These 6 T cell receptor beta chains were all obtained from the same sample, sequenced in a study of vaccination and CD4 T cells after COVID-19. The Oncomine TCR Beta short-read assay was applied to DNA of cultured CD4+ T cells. One entry per CDR3 protein, called by TCRdb with MiXCR from the PCR reads. The data contain roughly 3,600 distinct CDR3 sequences, 15% to 20% of them singletons. The antigens for these receptors are not known. Treatment denoted: roughly 10-day PBMC culture with coronavirus spike peptide pools or control peptides (ViraFEST assay). Sequences were obtained from CD4+ T cells from blood, cultured in vitro. All receptors come from a human donor who had recovered from COVID-19.

The chain links TRBV9 to TRBJ2-3, with D perhaps TRBD1 or TRBD2 (7 bases each). V lost 6 bases, J lost 4 bases, and 21 bases lay in between. This CDR3 is 16 amino acids long. Germline values: CDR1 SGDLS, CDR2 YYNGEE. The CDR3 protein is CASTRREGAFADTQYF. CDR3 bases: TGTGCCAGCACGAGGAGGGAGGGGGCTTTCGCAGATACGCAGTATTTT.

The gene calls are TRBV11-3 and TRBJ1-1; tentative D call: TRBD1 (5 bases). The CDR3 loop spans 14 amino acids. Germline-derived CDR1 and CDR2 are SGHNT and YENEEA. Trimming took off 3 bases at V and 10 bases at J, with 18 bases between the two ends. CDR3 in DNA: TGTGCCAGCAGCTTTGCGGACACGTTTTGGGGAGCTTTCTTT. This translates into CASSFADTFWGAFF.

This clonotype is termed medium-sized. The chain carries TRBV27 and TRBJ1-2, with D unclear. The germline V gene encodes CDR1 MNHEY and CDR2 SMNVEV (reference sequence). CDR3 length equals 14 residues. The V end lost 3 bases, the J end lost 8 bases, and 16 bases lay between the germline ends. CDR3 nucleotide sequence: TGTGCCAGCAGTTTTAAGGCAGGTTCCTGGGGCTACACCTTC. Translating it yields CASSFKAGSWGYTF.

This clonotype qualifies as medium-sized. This chain joins TRBV2 and TRBJ2-2, with 7 bases lining up with TRBD1. Unmatched junction bases numbered 2, after V lost 5 bases and J lost 2 bases. The CDR3 is 14 residues long. The germline gives CDR1 SNHLY, CDR2 FYNNEI. The CDR3 nucleotides read TGTGCCAGCAGTCGACAGGGCAACACCGGGGAGCTGTTTTTT. As protein: CASSRQGNTGELFF.

This clonotype is medium-sized by share. V is TRBV6-1 and J is TRBJ1-3, with 7 bases lining up with TRBD1. Losses at the gene ends were 6 bases for V and 2 bases for J; bases not matched to a gene: 4. The V gene's germline CDR1 is MNHNS and CDR2 SASEGT. The CDR3 length is 14 residues. The CDR3: CASRSGQTGNTIYF. The CDR3 DNA sequence: TGTGCCAGCAGATCGGGACAGACTGGAAACACCATATATTTT.

Judged by abundance, this clonotype is medium-sized (0.01 to 0.1%). This chain links TRBV5-1 with TRBJ1-6; D not certain. V shed 3 bases and J shed 7 bases, with 8 bases lying between them. Germline assignment: CDR1 SGHRS and CDR2 YFSETQ. The CDR3 has 13 amino acids. The CDR3 here is CASSSWANSPLHF. The CDR3 DNA is TGCGCCAGCAGCTCCTGGGCCAATTCACCCCTCCACTTT. The complete variable domain, with remaining parts taken from reference TRBV5-1 and TRBJ1-6, reads KAGVTQTPRYLIKTRGQQVTLSCSPISGHRSVSWYQQTPGQGLQFLFEYFSETQRNKGNFPGRFSGRQFSNSRSEMNVSTLELGDSALYLCASSSWANSPLHFGNGTRLTVT.